This T cell receptor beta chain is drawn from a study of beta chain features in type 1 diabetes. Study as a whole: All samples yielded 107,917,701 examined sorted cells. Study-level findings and limits: Cells that show high TCR expression could be over-represented by cDNA sequencing. Significant though moderate, a shortening of TCRB CDR3s appeared in all four CD4+ subsets of Type 1 diabetes patients.

Expressed TCRB transcripts were sequenced because the entire RNA isolate underwent reverse transcription. This table comes from immunoSEQ multiplex PCR, and its TCRdb copy is limited to in-frame clones, with some not included. The table includes roughly 300,000 clones, around 9% detected once. V lost 2 bases and J lost 0, with 8 bases in between. CDR1 is GTSNPN and CDR2 is SVGIG in the germline V gene (reference sequence). The CDR3 is 14 residues long. About this clone: Its antigen is not identified.

Sorting based on CD45RO/CCR7/CD25/CD127/CD95/CD27 separated CD4+ naive, central memory, regulatory and stem cell-like memory cells. The J gene is TRBJ1-3, the V gene TRBV30, with D unclear. The source of this sequence is a man aged 25 to 40 with type 1 diabetes. Sequencing was done on a sample of central memory CD4+ T cells from blood. CDR3 region: CAWSYGVSGNTIYF. In DNA form, the CDR3 reads TGTGCCTGGAGTTACGGGGTCTCTGGAAACACCATATATTTT. Supplemented by reference TRBV30 and TRBJ1-3, the full variable domain reads SQTIHQWPATLVQPVGSPLSLECTVEGTSNPNLYWYRQAAGRGLQLLFYSVGIGQISSEVPQNLSASRPQDRQFILSSKKLLLSDSGFYLCAWSYGVSGNTIYFGEGSWLTVV.